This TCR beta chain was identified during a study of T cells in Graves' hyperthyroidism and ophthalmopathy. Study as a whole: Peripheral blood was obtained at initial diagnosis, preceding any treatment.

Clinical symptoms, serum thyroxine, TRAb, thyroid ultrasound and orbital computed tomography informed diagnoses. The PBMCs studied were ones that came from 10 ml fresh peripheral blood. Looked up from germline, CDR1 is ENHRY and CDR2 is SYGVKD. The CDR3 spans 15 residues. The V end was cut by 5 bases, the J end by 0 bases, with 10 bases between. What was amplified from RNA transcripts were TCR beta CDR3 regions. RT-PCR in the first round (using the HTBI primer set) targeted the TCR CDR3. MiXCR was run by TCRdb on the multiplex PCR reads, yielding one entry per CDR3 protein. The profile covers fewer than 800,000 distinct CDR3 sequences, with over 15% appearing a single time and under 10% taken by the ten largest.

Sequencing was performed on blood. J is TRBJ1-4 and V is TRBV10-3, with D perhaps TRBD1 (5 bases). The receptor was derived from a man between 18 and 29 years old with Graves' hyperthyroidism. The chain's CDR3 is CAISRQGATNEKLFF. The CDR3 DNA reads TGTGCCATCAGTCGTCAGGGTGCAACTAATGAAAAACTGTTTTTT.